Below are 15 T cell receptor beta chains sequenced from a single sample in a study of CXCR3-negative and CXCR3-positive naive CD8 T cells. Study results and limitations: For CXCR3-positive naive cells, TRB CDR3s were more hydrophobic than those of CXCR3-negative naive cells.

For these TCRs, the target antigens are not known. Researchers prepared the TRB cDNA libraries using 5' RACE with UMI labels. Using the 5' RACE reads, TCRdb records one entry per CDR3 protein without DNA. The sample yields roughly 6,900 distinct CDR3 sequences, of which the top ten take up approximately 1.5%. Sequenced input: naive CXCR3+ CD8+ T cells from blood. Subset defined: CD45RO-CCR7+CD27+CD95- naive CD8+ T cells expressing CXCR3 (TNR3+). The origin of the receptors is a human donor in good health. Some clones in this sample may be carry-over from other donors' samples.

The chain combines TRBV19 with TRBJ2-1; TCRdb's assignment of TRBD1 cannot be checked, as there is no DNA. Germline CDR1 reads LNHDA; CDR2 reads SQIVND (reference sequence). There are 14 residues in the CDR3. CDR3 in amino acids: CASSIATGYNEQFF. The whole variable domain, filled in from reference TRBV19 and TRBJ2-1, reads DGGITQSPKYLFRKEGQNVTLSCEQNLNHDAMYWYRQDPGQGLRLIYYSQIVNDFQKGDIAEGYSVSREKKESFPLTVTSAQKNPTAFYLCASSIATGYNEQFFGPGTRLTVL.

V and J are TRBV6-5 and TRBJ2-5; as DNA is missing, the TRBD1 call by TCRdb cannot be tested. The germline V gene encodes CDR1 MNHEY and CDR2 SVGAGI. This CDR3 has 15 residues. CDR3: CASSLRDRGKETQYF.

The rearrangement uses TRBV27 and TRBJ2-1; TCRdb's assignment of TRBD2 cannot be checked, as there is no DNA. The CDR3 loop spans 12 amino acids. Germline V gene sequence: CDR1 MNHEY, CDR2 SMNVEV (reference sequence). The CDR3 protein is CASRGAANEQFF.

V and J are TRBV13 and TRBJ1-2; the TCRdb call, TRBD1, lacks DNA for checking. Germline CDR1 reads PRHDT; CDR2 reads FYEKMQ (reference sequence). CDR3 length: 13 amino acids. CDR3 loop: CASRRKGGYGYTF.

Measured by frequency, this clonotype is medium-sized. The CDR3 sequence: CSAPGLAGGLVVSDEQFF. This sequence joins TRBV20-1 and TRBJ2-1; with no DNA, the TCRdb D assignment of TRBD2 cannot be verified. CDR3 length: 18 amino acids. Germline V CDR1 and CDR2: DFQATT, SNEGSKA (reference sequence).

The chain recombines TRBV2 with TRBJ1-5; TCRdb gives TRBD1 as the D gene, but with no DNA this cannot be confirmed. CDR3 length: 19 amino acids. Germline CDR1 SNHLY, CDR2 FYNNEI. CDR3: CAGSESLQGFGAGNQPQHF.

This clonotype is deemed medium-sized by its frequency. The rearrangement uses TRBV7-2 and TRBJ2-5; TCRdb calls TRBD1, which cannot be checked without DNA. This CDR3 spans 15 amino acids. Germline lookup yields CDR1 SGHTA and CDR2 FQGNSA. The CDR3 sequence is CASSLVQGYQETQYF. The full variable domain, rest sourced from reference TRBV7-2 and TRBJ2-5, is GAGVSQSPSNKVTEKGKDVELRCDPISGHTALYWYRQSLGQGLEFLIYFQGNSAPDKSGLPSDRFSAERTGGSVSTLTIQRTQQEDSAVYLCASSLVQGYQETQYFGPGTRLLVL.

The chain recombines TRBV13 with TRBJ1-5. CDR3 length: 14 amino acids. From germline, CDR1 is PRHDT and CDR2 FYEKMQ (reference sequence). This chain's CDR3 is CASSSRGFAQPQHF.

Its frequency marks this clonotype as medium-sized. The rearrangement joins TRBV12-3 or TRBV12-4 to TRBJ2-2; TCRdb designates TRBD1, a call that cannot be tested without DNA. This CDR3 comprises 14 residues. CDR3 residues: CASSPGSHTGELFF.

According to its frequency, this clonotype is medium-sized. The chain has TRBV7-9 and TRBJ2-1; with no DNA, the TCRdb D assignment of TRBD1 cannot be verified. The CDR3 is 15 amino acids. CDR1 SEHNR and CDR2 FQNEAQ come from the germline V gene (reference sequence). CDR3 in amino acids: CASSLGTGDYNEQFF. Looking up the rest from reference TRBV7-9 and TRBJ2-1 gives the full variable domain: DTGVSQNPRHKITKRGQNVTFRCDPISEHNRLYWYRQTLGQGPEFLTYFQNEAQLEKSRLLSDRFSAERPKGSFSTLEIQRTEQGDSAMYLCASSLGTGDYNEQFFGPGTRLTVL.

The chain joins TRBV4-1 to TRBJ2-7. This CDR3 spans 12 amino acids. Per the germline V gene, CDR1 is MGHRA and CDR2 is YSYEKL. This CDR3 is CASSPGHNEQYF.

CDR3 sequence: CASSSTITGEYYGYTF. The V and J genes are TRBV6-5 and TRBJ1-2; as DNA is missing, the TRBD1 call by TCRdb cannot be tested. This CDR3 spans 16 amino acids. Germline CDR1 reads MNHEY; CDR2 reads SVGAGI.

This CDR3 reads CSVVSELSGELFF. V is TRBV29-1 and J is TRBJ2-2. CDR1 and CDR2 (germline): SQVTM, ANQGSEA. The CDR3 runs to 13 residues.

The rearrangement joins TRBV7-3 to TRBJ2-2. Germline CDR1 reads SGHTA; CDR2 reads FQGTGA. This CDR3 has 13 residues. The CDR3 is CASSGLTTGELFF.

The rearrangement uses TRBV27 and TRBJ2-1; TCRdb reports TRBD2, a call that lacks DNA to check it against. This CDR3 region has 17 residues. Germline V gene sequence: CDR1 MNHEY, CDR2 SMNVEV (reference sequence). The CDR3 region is CASSLAHGLAANNEQFF.